The clone carrying this TCR beta chain was recorded once. Trimming pared 5 bases from V and 3 bases from J, leaving 10 bases between. Germline loops: CDR1 SNHLY, CDR2 FYNNEI. This CDR3 has 13 residues. This entry is derived from a study of T cell responses to AZD1222 COVID-19 vaccine. Generated by immunoSEQ multiplex PCR, the TCRdb table keeps only in-frame clones and is missing some. The table shows under 95,000 clones, with approximately 85% occurring only once. Recipients boosted at about 4 weeks or about 12 weeks are pooled. The receptor comes from an adult who received the AZD1222 COVID-19 vaccine. Sequencing was performed on peripheral blood, taken 28 days after the second AZD1222 dose. The rearrangement uses TRBV2 and TRBJ1-1; unclear D gene. The CDR3 loop is CASSPHPDTEAFF. The CDR3 bases are TGTGCCAGCAGTCCCCACCCGGACACTGAAGCTTTCTTT.